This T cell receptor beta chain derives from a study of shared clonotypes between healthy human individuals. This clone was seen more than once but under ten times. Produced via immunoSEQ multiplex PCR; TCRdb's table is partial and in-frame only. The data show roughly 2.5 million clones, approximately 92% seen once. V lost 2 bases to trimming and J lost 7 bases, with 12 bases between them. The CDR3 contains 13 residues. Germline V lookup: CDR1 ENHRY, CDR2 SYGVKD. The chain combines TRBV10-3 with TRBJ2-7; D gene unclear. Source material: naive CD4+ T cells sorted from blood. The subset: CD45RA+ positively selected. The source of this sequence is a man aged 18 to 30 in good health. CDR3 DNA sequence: TGTGCCATCAGTGAGGACTTTGCCGAGGAGCAGTACTTC. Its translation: CAISEDFAEEQYF.